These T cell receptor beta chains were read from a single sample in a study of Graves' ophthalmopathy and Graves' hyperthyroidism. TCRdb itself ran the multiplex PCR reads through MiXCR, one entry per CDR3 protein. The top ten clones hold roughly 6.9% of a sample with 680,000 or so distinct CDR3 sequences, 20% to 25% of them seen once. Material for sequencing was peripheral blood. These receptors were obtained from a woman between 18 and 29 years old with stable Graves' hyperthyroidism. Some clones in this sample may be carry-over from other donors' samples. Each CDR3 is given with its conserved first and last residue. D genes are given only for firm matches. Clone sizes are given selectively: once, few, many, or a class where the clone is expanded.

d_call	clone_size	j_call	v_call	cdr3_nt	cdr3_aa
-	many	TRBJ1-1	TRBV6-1	TGTGCCAGCAGTGAAGCTGAGGACCACACTGAAGCTTTCTTT	CASSEAEDHTEAFF
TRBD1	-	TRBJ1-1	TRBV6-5	TGTGCCAGCAGTTACCCGGACAGGGATGGGAACACTGAAGCTTTCTTT	CASSYPDRDGNTEAFF
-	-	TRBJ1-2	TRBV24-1	TGTGCCACCAGGACGGAGGGGGGCTACACCTTC	CATRTEGGYTF
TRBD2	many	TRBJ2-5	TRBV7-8	TGTGCCAGCAGCCCCCAGAGCGGGAGGGCCGGGGAGACCCAGTACTTC	CASSPQSGRAGETQYF
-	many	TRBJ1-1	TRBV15	TGTGCCACCAGCAGAGTAATTGCCAGGCCGAACACTGAAGCTTTCTTT	CATSRVIARPNTEAFF
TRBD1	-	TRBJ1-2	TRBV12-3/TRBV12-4	TGTGCCAGCAGTCGTACGGACAGGGGCTTGGTCACCTTC	CASSRTDRGLVTF
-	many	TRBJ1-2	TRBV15	TGTGCCACCAGCAGACTCGAGGCGGCCGAGGGCTACACCTTC	CATSRLEAAEGYTF
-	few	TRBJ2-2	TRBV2	TGTGCCAGCAGTAACCCGGGACCTCGGACCGGGGAGCTGTTTTTT	CASSNPGPRTGELFF
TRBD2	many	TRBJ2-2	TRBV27	TGTGCCAGCAGTTTATCCGCGGGGGGGTCCTTCCTCTCAAACACCGGGGAGCTGTTTTTT	CASSLSAGGSFLSNTGELFF
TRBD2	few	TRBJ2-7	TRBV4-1	TGCGTCAGCAGCTCGAGTCAGGGAGGGGACGAGCAGTACTTC	CVSSSSQGGDEQYF
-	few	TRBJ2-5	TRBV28	TGTGCCAGCAGTCTCGGGGTGGGAGGTTCCCAAGAGACCAAGTACTTC	CASSLGVGGSQETKYF
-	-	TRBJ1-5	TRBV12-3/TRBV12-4	TGTGCCAGCAGTCTCCAGGGGCAAGGTCAGCCCCAGCATTTT	CASSLQGQGQPQHF
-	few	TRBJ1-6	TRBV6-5	TGTGCCAGCAGCTACGTTTCGGGCTTTTTTCTGTCCTATAATTCACCCCTCCACTTT	CASSYVSGFFLSYNSPLHF
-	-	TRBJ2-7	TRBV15	TGTGCCACCAGCAGAACCACCGGGACCCCCGACGAGCAGTACTTC	CATSRTTGTPDEQYF